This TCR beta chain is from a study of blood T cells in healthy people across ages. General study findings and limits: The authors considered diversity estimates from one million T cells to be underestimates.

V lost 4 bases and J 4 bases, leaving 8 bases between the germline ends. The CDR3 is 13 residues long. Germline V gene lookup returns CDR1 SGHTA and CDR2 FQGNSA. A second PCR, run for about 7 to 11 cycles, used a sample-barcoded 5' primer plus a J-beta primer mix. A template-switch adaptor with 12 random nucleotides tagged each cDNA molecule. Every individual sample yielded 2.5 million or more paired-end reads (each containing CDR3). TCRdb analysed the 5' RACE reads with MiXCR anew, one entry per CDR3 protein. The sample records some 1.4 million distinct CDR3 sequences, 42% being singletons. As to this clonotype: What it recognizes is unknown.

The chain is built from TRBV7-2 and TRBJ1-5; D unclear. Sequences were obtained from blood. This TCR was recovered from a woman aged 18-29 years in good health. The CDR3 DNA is TGTGCCAGCAGCTCTGACCTTAATCAGCCCCAGCATTTT. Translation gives CASSSDLNQPQHF.